Shown below are 26 T cell receptor beta chains from a single sample sequenced in a study of cytomegalovirus exposure and HLA in healthy donors. In the PCR, 60 Vbeta and 13 Jbeta primers were used. The assay was immunoSEQ multiplex PCR, and TCRdb's table has in-frame clones only and misses some. Of approximately 130,000 clones detected, roughly 77% appear once; the ten largest clones hold about 1.8%. Sequenced: PBMCs. All receptors derive from a man younger than 30 in good health and CMV-seronegative.

This chain links TRBV7-8 with TRBJ1-5; D uncertain. The CDR3 covers 15 residues. Germline V lookup: CDR1 SGHVS, CDR2 FQNEAQ. The ends were cut back, 2 bases at V and 0 bases at J, with 8 bases in the middle. The CDR3 region is CASSLTSNSNQPQHF. The CDR3 DNA is TGTGCCAGCAGCTTAACGAGTAATAGCAATCAGCCCCAGCATTTT.

The V call is TRBV5-1, the J call TRBJ2-1; 7 nucleotides line up with TRBD1. J gave up 5 bases and V 4 bases, and 3 bases lay outside the gene matches. The CDR3 spans 13 residues. Germline V gives CDR1 SGHRS, CDR2 YFSETQ. CDR3 DNA sequence: TGCGCCAGCAGCGCGACAGGGCACAATGAGCAGTTCTTC. Translating gives CASSATGHNEQFF. The full variable domain, in which reference TRBV5-1 and TRBJ2-1 provide the parts outside the CDR3, is KAGVTQTPRYLIKTRGQQVTLSCSPISGHRSVSWYQQTPGQGLQFLFEYFSETQRNKGNFPGRFSGRQFSNSRSEMNVSTLELGDSALYLCASSATGHNEQFFGPGTRLTVL.

The chain carries TRBV27 and TRBJ2-7; 9 bases agree with TRBD1. The V and J ends lost 3 bases and 1 base, in that order; junction bases with no gene match: 1. Per the germline V gene, CDR1 is MNHEY and CDR2 is SMNVEV (reference sequence). The CDR3 has 14 amino acids. CDR3 amino acids: CASSFGTGSYEQYF. In DNA, the CDR3 is TGTGCCAGCAGTTTCGGGACAGGGTCCTACGAGCAGTACTTC.

This rearrangement joins TRBV27 to TRBJ2-5, with D tentatively TRBD1 (6 bases). The end of the DNA fits TRBJ2-7 better, so the J call may be wrong. This CDR3 has 13 residues. CDR1 is MNHEY and CDR2 is SMNVEV in the germline V gene (reference sequence). CDR3 in DNA: TGTGCCAGCAGTTTGGGGACACTGTCCGAGCAGTACTTC. This encodes CASSLGTLSEQYF.

This clone was recorded a few times. This chain joins TRBV25-1 and TRBJ1-4; possible D gene TRBD1, 5 bases. V was clipped by 3 bases and J by 1 base, with 6 bases between them. This CDR3 contains 14 residues. Germline loops: CDR1 MGHDK, CDR2 SYGVNS. For the CDR3, the DNA is TGTGCCAGCAGTGACAGGGTAACTAATGAAAAACTGTTTTTT. Its translation: CASSDRVTNEKLFF.

This chain uses TRBV19 with TRBJ2-4, with a possible D match to TRBD2 (7 bases). Trimming removed 5 bases from V and 3 bases from J, with 17 bases in between. The CDR3 spans 16 residues. Germline V gene lookup returns CDR1 LNHDA and CDR2 SQIVND (reference sequence). CDR3 sequence reads: CASSPRGAGSKNIQYF. The CDR3 DNA follows: TGTGCCAGTAGTCCTCGGGGGGCCGGTAGCAAAAACATTCAGTACTTC.

This clone has only one observation. The V call is TRBV5-6, the J call TRBJ2-1, with 8 bases identical to TRBD1. The ends lost 0 bases at V and 7 bases at J; junction bases unmatched: 6. From germline, CDR1 is SGHDT and CDR2 YYEEEE. The CDR3 contains 15 residues. DNA of the CDR3: TGTGCCAGCAGCTTGGAGAATCAGGGGGCGAATGAGCAGTTCTTC. Translated: CASSLENQGANEQFF.

The rearrangement joins TRBV18 to TRBJ1-2; D is unresolved. CDR1 is KGHSH and CDR2 is LQKENI in the germline V gene. V lost 3 bases and J 8 bases, leaving 22 bases between the germline ends. The CDR3 covers 16 residues. This CDR3 is CASSPTGGLVGGGYTF. As DNA, the CDR3 is TGTGCCAGCTCACCGACGGGTGGGCTCGTTGGAGGCGGCTACACCTTC. Complete variable domain (other parts from reference TRBV18 and TRBJ1-2): NAGVMQNPRHLVRRRGQEARLRCSPMKGHSHVYWYRQLPEEGLKFMVYLQKENIIDESGMPKERFSAEFPKEGPSILRIQQVVRGDSAAYFCASSPTGGLVGGGYTFGSGTRLTVV.

The rearrangement joins TRBV11-2 to TRBJ1-3; TRBD1 agrees at 8 bases. Germline CDR1 is SGHAT and CDR2 is FQNNGV. V gave up 1 base and J gave up 3 bases; unmatched junction bases: 2. CDR3 length equals 15 residues. The CDR3 coding sequence is TGTGCCAGCAGCTTAGGACAGGGGCTTGGAAACACCATATATTTT. This sequence encodes CASSLGQGLGNTIYF.

The chain employs TRBV2 and TRBJ1-2, with TRBD1 matching 7 bases. This CDR3 is built from 14 residues. V trimming: 0 bases; J trimming: 4 bases; junction bases outside the gene matches: 2. Germline V gene data show CDR1 as SNHLY and CDR2 as FYNNEI. CDR3 in amino acids: CASSEASGGYGYTF. The CDR3 DNA follows: TGTGCCAGCAGTGAAGCGTCAGGGGGCTATGGCTACACCTTC.

V and J are TRBV2 and TRBJ2-7; D is perhaps TRBD1 (5 bases). Germline V lookup: CDR1 SNHLY, CDR2 FYNNEI. Between the trimmed V and J ends, which lost 2 bases and 5 bases, there was a span of 7 bases. There are 12 residues in the CDR3. The CDR3 sequence is CASSERTNEQYF. CDR3 DNA: TGTGCCAGCAGTGAAAGGACAAACGAGCAGTACTTC.

The rearrangement joins TRBV7-9 to TRBJ1-1; D not resolved. The CDR3 length is 14 residues. Trimming removed 1 base from V and 1 base from J, with 7 bases in between. Germline V lookup: CDR1 SEHNR, CDR2 FQNEAQ (reference sequence). In DNA, the CDR3 is TGTGCCAGCAGCTTAGGCCCAGGGAACACTGAAGCTTTCTTT. Encoded protein: CASSLGPGNTEAFF. The full variable domain, with the rest looked up from reference TRBV7-9 and TRBJ1-1, is DTGVSQNPRHKITKRGQNVTFRCDPISEHNRLYWYRQTLGQGPEFLTYFQNEAQLEKSRLLSDRFSAERPKGSFSTLEIQRTEQGDSAMYLCASSLGPGNTEAFFGQGTRLTVV.

The rearrangement uses TRBV2 and TRBJ2-4, with no clear D. Trimming shortened V by 1 base and J by 2 bases, and 9 bases separated the two germline ends. CDR1 and CDR2 from the germline V gene are SNHLY and FYNNEI. This CDR3 region has 15 residues. CDR3 in DNA: TGTGCCAGCAGTGAAGGCCCGTACACCAAAAACATTCAGTACTTC. Its translation is CASSEGPYTKNIQYF.

This chain connects TRBV5-4 to TRBJ1-6; the D gene is possibly TRBD1 (5 bases). This CDR3 has 15 amino acids. V lost 3 bases and J 10 bases, leaving 17 bases between the germline ends. Germline lookup yields CDR1 SGHNT and CDR2 YYREEE (reference sequence). CDR3 DNA: TGTGCCAGCAGCTGGACATCCGGACCCCCCTCACCCCTCCACTTT. Encoded protein: CASSWTSGPPSPLHF. Together with reference TRBV5-4 and TRBJ1-6, the CDR3 gives the full variable domain: ETGVTQSPTHLIKTRGQQVTLRCSSQSGHNTVSWYQQALGQGPQFIFQYYREEENGRGNFPPRFSGLQFPNYSSELNVNALELDDSALYLCASSWTSGPPSPLHFGNGTRLTVT.

The V and J genes are TRBV5-4 and TRBJ2-3, with 7 bases that match TRBD1. The CDR3 totals 16 residues. CDR1 and CDR2 (germline): SGHNT, YYREEE (reference sequence). The V segment lost 1 base and the J segment 2 bases; nucleotides outside the gene matches: 7. The CDR3 nucleotides read TGTGCCAGCAGCTTGCCCTTAGGACAGGCCACAGATACGCAGTATTTT. Its protein product is CASSLPLGQATDTQYF.

The V gene is TRBV7-6, the J gene TRBJ2-5, with 8 bases fitting TRBD1. The J call may be in error: the DNA end matches TRBJ2-7 better. Germline V gene data show CDR1 as SGHVS and CDR2 as FNYEAQ. This CDR3 is built from 14 residues. This CDR3 is CASSSRTGSYEQYF. DNA of the CDR3: TGTGCCAGCAGCTCCCGGACAGGGTCCTACGAGCAGTACTTC.

The rearrangement uses TRBV19 and TRBJ2-7; TRBD1 matches at 7 bases. Germline CDR1 and CDR2: LNHDA and SQIVND (reference sequence). The CDR3 contains 13 residues. V gave up 6 bases and J gave up 2 bases; unmatched junction bases: 4. CDR3: CASRPQGAYEQYF. CDR3 sequence (DNA): TGTGCCAGTAGACCTCAGGGGGCCTACGAGCAGTACTTC.

This chain joins TRBV4-2 and TRBJ2-1, with D possibly TRBD2 on 5 matching bases. In germline, CDR1 is LGHNA, CDR2 YNFKEQ. The CDR3 totals 12 residues. The ends were cut back, 4 bases at V and 10 bases at J, with 11 bases in the middle. This CDR3 reads CASSPETGEQFF. The CDR3 DNA follows: TGTGCCAGCAGCCCAGAGACGGGGGAGCAGTTCTTC.

The V and J genes are TRBV2 and TRBJ2-3, with D possibly TRBD1 on 5 matching bases. Germline values: CDR1 SNHLY, CDR2 FYNNEI. The germline V and J ends were trimmed by 7 bases and 3 bases, with 14 bases remaining between them. This CDR3 comprises 14 residues. The CDR3 here is CASNLRAPTDTQYF. The CDR3 nucleotides read TGTGCCAGCAACCTCAGGGCTCCTACAGATACGCAGTATTTT.

CDR3 sequence (DNA): TGTGCCAGCAGCTTGGGGACATGGAACAATGAGCAGTTCTTC. Its protein product is CASSLGTWNNEQFF. The rearrangement joins TRBV9 to TRBJ2-1; D is possibly TRBD1 (6 bases). V was pared by 4 bases and J by 5 bases, with 13 bases between. The CDR3 is 14 residues long. The germline V gene has CDR1 SGDLS and CDR2 YYNGEE.

The gene calls are TRBV14 and TRBJ1-2, with TRBD1 matching over 8 bases. V was pared by 2 bases and J by 13 bases, with 3 bases of the junction left unmatched. The CDR3 has 11 amino acids. Germline values: CDR1 SGHDN, CDR2 FVKESK. DNA of the CDR3: TGTGCCAGCAGCCAAAACAGGGGGGCCACCTTC. Its translation: CASSQNRGATF.

This clone was detected only once. The chain joins TRBV19 to TRBJ2-7, with unresolved D. V was clipped by 3 bases and J by 4 bases, with 7 bases between them. The CDR3 contains 12 residues. CDR1 is LNHDA and CDR2 is SQIVND in the germline V gene (reference sequence). The CDR3 reads CASSIDGYEQYF. For the CDR3, the DNA is TGTGCCAGTAGTATTGACGGGTACGAGCAGTACTTC.

This chain joins TRBV6-1 and TRBJ1-5; the D is unclear. This CDR3 has 14 amino acids. V gave up 3 bases and J gave up 6 bases, with 12 bases separating them. CDR1 and CDR2 (germline): MNHNS, SASEGT. CDR3 DNA: TGTGCCAGCAGTGACCCAGGCGCCGGTCAGCCCCAGCATTTT. Amino acid sequence: CASSDPGAGQPQHF.

The chain uses TRBV18 and TRBJ2-7; D is ambiguous. Germline values: CDR1 KGHSH, CDR2 LQKENI. The CDR3 has 14 residues. Trimming removed 3 bases at V and 0 bases at J, with 9 bases between. CDR3 protein: CASSPLESSYEQYF. The CDR3 DNA is TGTGCCAGCTCACCTCTAGAGAGCTCCTACGAGCAGTACTTC. Drawing the rest from reference TRBV18 and TRBJ2-7, the complete variable domain is NAGVMQNPRHLVRRRGQEARLRCSPMKGHSHVYWYRQLPEEGLKFMVYLQKENIIDESGMPKERFSAEFPKEGPSILRIQQVVRGDSAAYFCASSPLESSYEQYFGPGTRLTVT.

The sample holds one count of this clone. CDR3 protein: CASTRTGGGGQYF. The CDR3 bases are TGTGCCAGCACCAGAACAGGGGGCGGCGGGCAGTACTTC. The chain is built from TRBV5-6 and TRBJ2-7; TRBD1 agrees at 9 bases. Per the germline V gene, CDR1 is SGHDT and CDR2 is YYEEEE. Trimming removed 6 bases from V and 9 bases from J; junction bases left unmatched: 10. The CDR3 loop spans 13 amino acids.

V and J are TRBV19 and TRBJ1-3; tentative D call: TRBD1 (5 bases). CDR1 is LNHDA, CDR2 SQIVND, per germline (reference sequence). V lost 0 bases, J lost 1 base, and 16 bases lay in between. The length of the CDR3 is 18 residues. In DNA form, the CDR3 reads TGTGCCAGTAGTATAGATGGGGCAGAACCCTCTTCTGGAAACACCATATATTTT. This codes for CASSIDGAEPSSGNTIYF.